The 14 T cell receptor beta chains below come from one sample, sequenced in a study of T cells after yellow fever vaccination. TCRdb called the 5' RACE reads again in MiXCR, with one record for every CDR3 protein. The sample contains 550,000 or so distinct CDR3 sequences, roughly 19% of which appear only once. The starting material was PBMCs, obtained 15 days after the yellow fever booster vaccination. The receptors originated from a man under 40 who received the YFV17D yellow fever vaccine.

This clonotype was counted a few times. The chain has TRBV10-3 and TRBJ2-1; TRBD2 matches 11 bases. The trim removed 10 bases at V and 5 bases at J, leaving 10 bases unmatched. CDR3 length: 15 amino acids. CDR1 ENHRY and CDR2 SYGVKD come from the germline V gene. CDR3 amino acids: CATYSGRATDNEQFF. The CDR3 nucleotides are TGTGCCACCTATAGCGGGAGGGCCACAGACAATGAGCAGTTCTTC.

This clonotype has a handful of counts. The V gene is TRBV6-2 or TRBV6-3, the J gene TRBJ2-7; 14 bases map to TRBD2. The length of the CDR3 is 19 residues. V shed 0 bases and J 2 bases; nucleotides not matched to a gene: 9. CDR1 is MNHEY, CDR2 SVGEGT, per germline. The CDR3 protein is CASSYSPTSGRDGAYEQYF. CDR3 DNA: TGTGCCAGCAGTTACTCACCGACTAGCGGGAGGGACGGAGCCTACGAGCAGTACTTC.

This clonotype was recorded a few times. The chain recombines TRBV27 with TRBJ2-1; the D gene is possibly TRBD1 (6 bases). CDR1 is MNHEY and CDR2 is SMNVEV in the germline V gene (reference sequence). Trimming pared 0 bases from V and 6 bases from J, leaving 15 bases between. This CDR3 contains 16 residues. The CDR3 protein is CASSLSYRVKGNEQFF. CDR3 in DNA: TGTGCCAGCAGTTTATCTTACAGGGTTAAGGGCAATGAGCAGTTCTTC.

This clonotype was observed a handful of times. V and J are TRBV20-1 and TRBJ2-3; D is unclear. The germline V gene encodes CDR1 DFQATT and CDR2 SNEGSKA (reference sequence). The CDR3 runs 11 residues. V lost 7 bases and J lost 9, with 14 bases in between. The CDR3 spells CSGAPASTQYF. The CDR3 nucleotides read TGCAGTGGGGCCCCCGCCAGCACGCAGTATTTT.

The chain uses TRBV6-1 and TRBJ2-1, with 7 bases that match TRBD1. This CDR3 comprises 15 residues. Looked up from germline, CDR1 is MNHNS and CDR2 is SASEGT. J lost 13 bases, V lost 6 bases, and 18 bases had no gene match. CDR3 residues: CASRVGTARATSQFF. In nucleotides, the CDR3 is TGTGCCAGCAGGGTCGGGACAGCGCGGGCCACTTCCCAGTTCTTC.

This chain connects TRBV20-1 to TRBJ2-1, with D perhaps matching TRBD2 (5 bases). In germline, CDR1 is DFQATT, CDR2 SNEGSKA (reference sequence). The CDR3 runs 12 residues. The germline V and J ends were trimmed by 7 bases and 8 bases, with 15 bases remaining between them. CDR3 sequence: CSVRRSRDEQFF. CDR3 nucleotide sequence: TGCAGTGTCAGGAGGTCAAGGGATGAGCAGTTCTTC.

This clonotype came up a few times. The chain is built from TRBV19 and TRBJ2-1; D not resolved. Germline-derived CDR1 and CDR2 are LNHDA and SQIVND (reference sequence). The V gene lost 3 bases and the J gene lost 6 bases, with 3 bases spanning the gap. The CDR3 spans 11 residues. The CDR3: CASSIFNEQFF. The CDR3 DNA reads TGTGCCAGTAGTATTTTCAATGAGCAGTTCTTC.

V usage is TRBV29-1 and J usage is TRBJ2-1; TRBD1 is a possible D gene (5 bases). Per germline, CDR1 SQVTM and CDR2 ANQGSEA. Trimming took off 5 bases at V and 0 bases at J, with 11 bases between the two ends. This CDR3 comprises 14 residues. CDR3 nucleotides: TGCAGCGTTTTTAGGGGAAGCTCCTACAATGAGCAGTTCTTC. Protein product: CSVFRGSSYNEQFF.

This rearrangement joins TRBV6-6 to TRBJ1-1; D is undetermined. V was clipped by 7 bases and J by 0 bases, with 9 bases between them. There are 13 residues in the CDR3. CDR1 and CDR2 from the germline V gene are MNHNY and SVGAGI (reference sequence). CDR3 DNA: TGTGCCAGCACGTTTAGGGTGAACACTGAAGCTTTCTTT. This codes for CASTFRVNTEAFF.

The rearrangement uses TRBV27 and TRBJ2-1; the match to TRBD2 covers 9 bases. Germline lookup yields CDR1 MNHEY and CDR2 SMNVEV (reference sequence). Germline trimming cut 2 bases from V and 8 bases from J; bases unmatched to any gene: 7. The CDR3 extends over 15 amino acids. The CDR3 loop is CASSLRPSGTYEQFF. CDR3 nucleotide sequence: TGTGCCAGCAGTTTAAGGCCTAGCGGGACCTATGAGCAGTTCTTC.

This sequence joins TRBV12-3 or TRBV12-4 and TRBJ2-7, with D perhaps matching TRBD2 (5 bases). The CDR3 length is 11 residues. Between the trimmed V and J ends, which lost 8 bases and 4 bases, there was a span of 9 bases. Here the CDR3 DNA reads TGTGCCAGCGTGGGAGTGTACGAGCAGTACTTC. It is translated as CASVGVYEQYF.

DNA of the CDR3: TGTGCCAGCAGGGGCTTAGCGGGAGGCCGCTCCTACAATGAGCAGTTCTTC. Protein product: CASRGLAGGRSYNEQFF. The genes are TRBV6-1 and TRBJ2-1; 10 bases line up with TRBD2. Trimming removed 6 bases from V and 0 bases from J; junction bases left unmatched: 8. Germline V CDR1 and CDR2: MNHNS, SASEGT. The CDR3 sequence is 17 residues long.

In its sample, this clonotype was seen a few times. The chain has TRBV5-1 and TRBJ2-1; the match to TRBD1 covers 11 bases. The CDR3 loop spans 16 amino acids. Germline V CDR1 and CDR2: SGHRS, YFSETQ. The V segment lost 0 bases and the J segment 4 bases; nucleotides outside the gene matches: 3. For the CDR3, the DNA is TGCGCCAGCAGCTTGGCAGGGACAGGGGGGTACAATGAGCAGTTCTTC. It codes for CASSLAGTGGYNEQFF.

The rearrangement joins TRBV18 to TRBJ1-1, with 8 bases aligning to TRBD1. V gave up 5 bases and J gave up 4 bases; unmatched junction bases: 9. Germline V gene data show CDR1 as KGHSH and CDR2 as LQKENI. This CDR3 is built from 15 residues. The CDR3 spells CASSSSTGTGTEAFF. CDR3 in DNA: TGTGCCAGCTCATCCTCGACCGGGACAGGCACTGAAGCTTTCTTT.